The 6 T cell receptor beta chains below all came from one sample that was sequenced in a study of blood T cell repertoires in COVID-19. Only in-frame clones appear in the TCRdb table, and some are missing; sequencing was by immunoSEQ multiplex PCR. This table holds roughly 250,000 clones, approximately 86% found once. Sequencing was carried out using peripheral blood. The source is a middle-aged man who had recovered from COVID-19.

The chain links TRBV19 to TRBJ1-1, with D possibly being TRBD1 (5 bases). CDR1 and CDR2 from the germline V gene are LNHDA and SQIVND (reference sequence). V was trimmed by 5 bases and J by 1 base, leaving 11 bases between them. The CDR3 contains 14 residues. DNA of the CDR3: TGTGCCAGTAGTCCAGCCACAGGGAACACTGAAGCTTTCTTT. Translating gives CASSPATGNTEAFF.

V usage is TRBV10-3 and J usage is TRBJ2-1; 8 bases fit TRBD2. Germline V gene lookup returns CDR1 ENHRY and CDR2 SYGVKD. V dropped 3 bases and J dropped 7; count of bases not matched to a gene: 8. The CDR3 is made up of 15 amino acids. CDR3 bases: TGTGCCATCAGTGAAGAATTAGCGGGGAGGAATGAGCAGTTCTTC. Translation: CAISEELAGRNEQFF.

The chain uses TRBV24-1 and TRBJ1-5; 9 positions match TRBD1. The CDR3 runs to 22 residues. V lost 2 bases to trimming and J lost 6 bases; unmatched junction nucleotides: 25. Germline-derived CDR1 and CDR2 are KGHDR and SFDVKD. In DNA form, the CDR3 reads TGTGCCACCAGTGATTCCTCCCCGGGACAGGGCTGGGAAGGCTTTTTCGGTCAGCCCCAGCATTTT. The encoded protein is CATSDSSPGQGWEGFFGQPQHF.

This clone has just one count. The chain links TRBV7-2 to TRBJ1-2, with D perhaps matching TRBD1 (5 bases). V lost 1 base and J 3 bases, leaving 9 bases between the germline ends. CDR1 SGHTA and CDR2 FQGNSA come from the germline V gene. The CDR3 covers 14 residues. The CDR3 bases are TGTGCCAGCAGCTTAGACCAGGGTGACTATGGCTACACCTTC. This sequence encodes CASSLDQGDYGYTF.

The chain couples TRBV4-3 to TRBJ1-2; TRBD1 might be the D (5 bases). The V end was cut by 0 bases, the J end by 11 bases, with 10 bases between. The CDR3 sequence is 12 residues long. CDR1 and CDR2 (germline): LGHNA, YSLEER. This chain's CDR3 is CASSQEGGGYTF. CDR3 bases: TGCGCCAGCAGCCAAGAGGGGGGAGGTTACACCTTC.

The chain is built from TRBV10-3 and TRBJ2-7; 10 bases are shared with TRBD2. The V gene end was trimmed by 6 bases and the J gene end by 4 bases; junction bases not matched to a gene: 3. The CDR3 runs 13 residues. The germline CDR1 and CDR2 sequences are ENHRY and SYGVKD. CDR3 amino acids: CAISPLAGYEQYF. The CDR3, as DNA: TGTGCCATCAGCCCACTAGCGGGGTACGAGCAGTACTTC.